Presented here are 28 T cell receptor beta chains from one specimen sequenced in a study of immune evolution from preneoplasia to lung adenocarcinoma. Profiling relied on immunoSEQ multiplex PCR, and the TCRdb table lists in-frame clones only, not all of them. The sample carries about 14,000 clones, approximately 81% recorded once. Sequenced material: FFPE minimally invasive lung adenocarcinoma tissue. The receptors were gathered from a person between 65 and 79 years old with lung adenocarcinoma.

J is TRBJ2-1 and V is TRBV9, with D tentatively TRBD1 or TRBD2 (5 bases each). The CDR3 length is 18 residues. The ends were cut back, 2 bases at V and 0 bases at J, with 18 bases in the middle. Germline CDR1 reads SGDLS; CDR2 reads YYNGEE. The CDR3 coding sequence is TGTGCCAGCAGCGTCGGGGCCGGTAGCCTGAGCTCCTACAATGAGCAGTTCTTC. Protein product: CASSVGAGSLSSYNEQFF.

The chain combines TRBV4-1 with TRBJ2-1; 10 bases map to TRBD2. The CDR3 runs to 16 residues. Germline V gives CDR1 MGHRA, CDR2 YSYEKL. Losses at the gene ends were 3 bases for V and 4 bases for J; bases not matched to a gene: 6. In nucleotides, the CDR3 is TGCGCCAGCAGCCAGGGCCCTAGCGGGAGTTACAATGAGCAGTTCTTC. Protein product: CASSQGPSGSYNEQFF.

The CDR3 sequence: CATSTHRAYSNQPQHF. The CDR3 bases are TGTGCCACCAGTACTCACAGGGCCTATAGCAATCAGCCCCAGCATTTT. V usage is TRBV15 and J usage is TRBJ1-5; tentative D call: TRBD1 (6 bases). The V and J ends lost 6 bases and 0 bases respectively, with 15 bases between them. CDR1 is LNHNV, CDR2 YYDKDF, per germline (reference sequence). The length of the CDR3 is 16 residues. The full variable domain, with the rest looked up from reference TRBV15 and TRBJ1-5, is DAMVIQNPRYQVTQFGKPVTLSCSQTLNHNVMYWYQQKSSQAPKLLFHYYDKDFNNEADTPDNFQSRRPNTSFCFLDIRSPGLGDTAMYLCATSTHRAYSNQPQHFGDGTRLSIL.

The chain has TRBV10-3 and TRBJ2-7, with D perhaps matching TRBD1 (5 bases). CDR1 is ENHRY, CDR2 SYGVKD, per germline. Trimming removed 10 bases from V and 1 base from J, with 8 bases in between. The CDR3 extends over 11 amino acids. CDR3 DNA sequence: TGTGCCACCCGACAGTCCTACGAGCAGTACTTC. Its translation: CATRQSYEQYF.

The chain links TRBV5-5 to TRBJ2-5; no firm D call. V dropped 2 bases and J dropped 5 bases, with 13 bases sitting between them. CDR3 length equals 14 residues. Looked up from germline, CDR1 is SGHKS and CDR2 is YYEKEE (reference sequence). The CDR3 sequence: CASSLGPFSETQYF. DNA for the CDR3: TGTGCCAGCAGCTTAGGTCCCTTTTCGGAGACCCAGTACTTC.

This clone was seen once. The J gene is TRBJ2-1, the V gene TRBV28, with 8 nucleotides matching TRBD2. The junction had 6 bases not matched to a gene; V was cut back by 2 bases and J by 3 bases. Germline CDR1 MDHEN, CDR2 SYDVKM. This CDR3 region has 16 residues. The CDR3: CASSLPRLAIYNEQFF. The CDR3 region has the DNA TGTGCCAGCAGTTTACCCCGACTAGCGATCTACAATGAGCAGTTCTTC.

The CDR3 coding sequence is TGTGCCAGCAGCCAATACGGGACAGGGCGGAACACTGAAGCTTTCTTT. Translation gives CASSQYGTGRNTEAFF. The rearrangement uses TRBV14 and TRBJ1-1; 9 nucleotides align to TRBD1. J was trimmed by 1 base and V by 2 bases; bases with no gene match: 5. CDR1 SGHDN and CDR2 FVKESK come from the germline V gene. The CDR3 spans 16 residues. The whole variable domain, remainder taken from reference TRBV14 and TRBJ1-1, is EAGVTQFPSHSVIEKGQTVTLRCDPISGHDNLYWYRRVMGKEIKFLLHFVKESKQDESGMPNNRFLAERTGGTYSTLKVQPAELEDSGVYFCASSQYGTGRNTEAFFGQGTRLTVV.

The table lists this clone with a count of one. The chain combines TRBV28 with TRBJ1-1, with 7 bases fitting TRBD1. The germline V gene encodes CDR1 MDHEN and CDR2 SYDVKM. CDR3 size: 14 residues. The ends lost 6 bases at V and 1 base at J; junction bases unmatched: 5. CDR3 amino acids: CASRAGTENTEAFF. The CDR3 coding sequence is TGTGCCAGCAGAGCGGGGACAGAGAACACTGAAGCTTTCTTT.

The rearrangement uses TRBV5-4 and TRBJ2-7; 14 nucleotides agree with TRBD2. The germline CDR1 and CDR2 sequences are SGHNT and YYREEE (reference sequence). This CDR3 has 15 amino acids. Trimming removed 3 bases from V and 2 bases from J; junction bases left unmatched: 1. The CDR3 DNA reads TGTGCCAGCAGCTGGACTAGCGGGGGGACCTACGAGCAGTACTTC. Amino acids: CASSWTSGGTYEQYF.

This sequence joins TRBV30 and TRBJ2-7; possibly TRBD1 or TRBD2 for D (5 bases each). The CDR3 covers 12 residues. CDR1 GTSNPN and CDR2 SVGIG come from the germline V gene (reference sequence). The V and J ends lost 7 bases and 0 bases respectively, with 10 bases between them. CDR3 bases: TGTGCCTACCAGGGAGCCTCCTACGAGCAGTACTTC. Translated, it gives CAYQGASYEQYF.

The rearrangement uses TRBV5-8 and TRBJ1-6; D ambiguous. The germline V gene has CDR1 SGHTS and CDR2 YDEGEE. The CDR3 totals 16 residues. V was pared by 0 bases and J by 10 bases, with 17 bases between. CDR3 residues: CASSLGIGLVESPLHF. The CDR3 DNA reads as TGTGCCAGCAGCTTGGGAATAGGGTTGGTAGAATCACCCCTCCACTTT. Full variable domain (rest looked up from reference TRBV5-8 and TRBJ1-6): EAGVTQSPTHLIKTRGQQATLRCSPISGHTSVYWYQQALGLGLQFLLWYDEGEERNRGNFPPRFSGRQFPNYSSELNVNALELEDSALYLCASSLGIGLVESPLHFGNGTRLTVT.

J is TRBJ2-5 and V is TRBV6-5; perhaps TRBD1 as D (5 bases). Trimming cost V 6 bases and J 6 bases, with 17 bases left between them. The CDR3 contains 14 residues. The germline V gene encodes CDR1 MNHEY and CDR2 SVGAGI. This chain's CDR3 is CASRSGDKGKTQYF. The CDR3 region has the DNA TGTGCCAGCAGGTCGGGCGACAAGGGGAAGACCCAGTACTTC.

This chain connects TRBV21-1 to TRBJ2-2; TRBD1 is the table's D call, not checked against the DNA. TRBV21-1 is designated a pseudogene. This CDR3 is built from 15 residues. CDR3 sequence reads: CASSGRYRDPGELFF. As DNA, the CDR3 is TGTGCCAGCAGCGGCCGCTACAGGGACCCCGGGGAGCTGTTTTTT.

The sample holds one count of this clone. This chain joins TRBV18 and TRBJ2-3; tentatively, D is TRBD2 (6 bases). This CDR3 is 14 amino acids long. CDR1 and CDR2 from the germline V gene are KGHSH and LQKENI. Between the trimmed V and J ends, which lost 4 bases and 4 bases, there was a span of 12 bases. The chain's CDR3 is CASSLGEDSDTQYF. The CDR3 DNA reads TGTGCCAGCTCACTAGGGGAGGATTCAGATACGCAGTATTTT.

The J gene is TRBJ2-1, the V gene TRBV10-3; D gene uncertain. The CDR3 contains 13 residues. V shed 3 bases and J shed 4 bases, with 7 bases lying between them. The germline V gene encodes CDR1 ENHRY and CDR2 SYGVKD. The CDR3 spells CAISEDPYNEQFF. In DNA, the CDR3 is TGTGCCATCAGTGAAGACCCGTACAATGAGCAGTTCTTC.

The J gene is TRBJ2-7, the V gene TRBV7-8, with D possibly TRBD1 on 6 matching bases. Germline V gene sequence: CDR1 SGHVS, CDR2 FQNEAQ. V was pared by 0 bases and J by 4 bases, with 13 bases between. CDR3 size: 15 residues. The CDR3, as DNA: TGTGCCAGCAGCTTAGCGGTTGCAGGGGTGTACGAGCAGTACTTC. Translating gives CASSLAVAGVYEQYF.

This rearrangement joins TRBV25-1 to TRBJ1-5, with D uncertain. Between the trimmed V and J ends, which lost 3 bases and 10 bases, there was a span of 13 bases. From germline, CDR1 is MGHDK and CDR2 SYGVNS. The length of the CDR3 is 13 residues. CDR3 amino acids: CASSDGLAKPQHF. CDR3 sequence (DNA): TGTGCCAGCAGTGATGGGCTAGCGAAACCCCAGCATTTT.

This chain joins TRBV30 and TRBJ1-5; D is unresolved. CDR3 length: 13 residues. Germline CDR1 GTSNPN, CDR2 SVGIG (reference sequence). Trimming stripped 0 bases from V and 4 bases from J, with 7 bases between. The CDR3 here is CAWSVRGNQPQHF. The CDR3 DNA reads TGTGCCTGGAGTGTACGAGGAAATCAGCCCCAGCATTTT.

This clone appeared once. The gene calls are TRBV5-6 and TRBJ2-7, with 12 bases aligning to TRBD2. Looked up from germline, CDR1 is SGHDT and CDR2 is YYEEEE. This CDR3 region has 16 residues. The junction had 16 bases not matched to a gene; V was cut back by 5 bases and J by 10 bases. CDR3 sequence reads: CASSFLGGPSGREQYF. In DNA, the CDR3 is TGTGCCAGCAGTTTCCTCGGGGGACCTAGCGGGAGGGAACAGTACTTC. The full variable domain, in which reference TRBV5-6 and TRBJ2-7 provide the parts outside the CDR3, is DAGVTQSPTHLIKTRGQQVTLRCSPKSGHDTVSWYQQALGQGPQFIFQYYEEEERQRGNFPDRFSGHQFPNYSSELNVNALLLGDSALYLCASSFLGGPSGREQYFGPGTRLTVT.

V usage is TRBV14 and J usage is TRBJ1-3; D gene ambiguous. Trimming pared 2 bases from V and 2 bases from J, leaving 10 bases between. The CDR3 runs to 15 residues. The germline gives CDR1 SGHDN, CDR2 FVKESK. The CDR3 here is CASSQMWVTGNTIYF. CDR3 nucleotides: TGTGCCAGCAGCCAAATGTGGGTAACTGGAAACACCATATATTTT.

By proportion, this clone is medium-sized. This chain uses TRBV7-9 with TRBJ2-5, with D tentatively TRBD2 (6 bases). From germline, CDR1 is SEHNR and CDR2 FQNEAQ (reference sequence). The V and J ends lost 4 bases and 4 bases respectively, with 13 bases between them. This CDR3 is 14 amino acids long. As DNA, the CDR3 is TGTGCCAGCAGCTCCGGACTATTTTCAGAGACCCAGTACTTC. Protein: CASSSGLFSETQYF.

The J gene is TRBJ2-7, the V gene TRBV4-1; either TRBD1 or TRBD2 may supply D (5 bases each). This CDR3 has 14 amino acids. Germline CDR1 and CDR2: MGHRA and YSYEKL. Trimming removed 0 bases from V and 6 bases from J, with 12 bases in between. CDR3 in DNA: TGCGCCAGCAGCCAAGATCGCCTTGGGGGCGAGCAGTACTTC. Translated: CASSQDRLGGEQYF.

V is TRBV5-6 and J is TRBJ2-7, with 7 bases matching TRBD2. J was trimmed by 3 bases and V by 1 base; bases with no gene match: 10. Germline V gene data show CDR1 as SGHDT and CDR2 as YYEEEE. The CDR3 runs to 16 residues. In nucleotides, the CDR3 is TGTGCCAGCAGCTTGCCGCTGGGCGGGGGATACTACGAGCAGTACTTC. Translated, it gives CASSLPLGGGYYEQYF.

CDR3 DNA: TGTGCCTGGAGTGTAACGGGATCTGGGGCCAACGTCCTGACTTTC. Translating it yields CAWSVTGSGANVLTF. The V and J genes are TRBV30 and TRBJ2-6; weak D call: TRBD2 (5 bases). V lost 0 bases to trimming and J lost 1 base, with 7 bases between them. The CDR3 consists of 15 residues. Germline CDR1 GTSNPN, CDR2 SVGIG (reference sequence).

The chain recombines TRBV27 with TRBJ2-1, with D possibly TRBD1 on 5 matching bases. V was trimmed by 5 bases and J by 0 bases, leaving 11 bases between them. The CDR3 totals 15 residues. Looked up from germline, CDR1 is MNHEY and CDR2 is SMNVEV (reference sequence). In nucleotides, the CDR3 is TGTGCCAGCAGTCTTACAGGAAGCTCCTACAATGAGCAGTTCTTC. Translating gives CASSLTGSSYNEQFF.

The J gene is TRBJ2-2, the V gene TRBV2, with 8 bases lining up with TRBD1. The CDR3 totals 16 residues. The V segment lost 5 bases and the J segment 4 bases; nucleotides outside the gene matches: 9. Looked up from germline, CDR1 is SNHLY and CDR2 is FYNNEI. The DNA for the CDR3 is TGTGCCAGCAGTCCGTACGAAGGACAGGGCACCGGGGAGCTGTTTTTT. Translation: CASSPYEGQGTGELFF.

This clone was detected only once. The chain has TRBV6-1 and TRBJ1-1, with TRBD1 matching 7 bases. V lost 2 bases, J lost 3 bases, and 3 bases stayed unmatched. CDR1 and CDR2 from the germline V gene are MNHNS and SASEGT. The length of the CDR3 is 14 residues. The CDR3 bases are TGTGCCAGCAGTGAATTCAGGGGGGACACTGAAGCTTTCTTT. This sequence encodes CASSEFRGDTEAFF.

The J gene is TRBJ1-1, the V gene TRBV11-2; the match to TRBD1 covers 7 bases. V shed 5 bases and J 7 bases; nucleotides not matched to a gene: 7. The germline V gene has CDR1 SGHAT and CDR2 FQNNGV. CDR3 size: 13 residues. The DNA for the CDR3 is TGTGCCAGCAGCGTAGGGGGCGGGTATGAAGCTTTCTTT. Its protein is CASSVGGGYEAFF. Together with reference TRBV11-2 and TRBJ1-1, the CDR3 gives the full variable domain: EAGVAQSPRYKIIEKRQSVAFWCNPISGHATLYWYQQILGQGPKLLIQFQNNGVVDDSQLPKDRFSAERLKGVDSTLKIQPAKLEDSAVYLCASSVGGGYEAFFGQGTRLTVV.